The next 8 T cell receptor beta chains were all read from a single sample in a study of shared clonotypes between healthy human individuals. The protocol was immunoSEQ multiplex PCR, while the TCRdb copy is restricted to in-frame clones and leaves out a portion. The sample carries some 1,100,000 clones, about 80% recorded once. The material sequenced was memory CD4+ T cells from PBMCs. The subset is: CD45RA-negative fraction. These receptors all stem from a man aged 18 to 35 in good health. Some clones in this sample may be carry-over from other donors' samples.

The V and J genes are TRBV4-1 and TRBJ2-1, with D possibly called TRBD1 or TRBD2 (7 bases each). Germline V CDR1 and CDR2: MGHRA, YSYEKL. This CDR3 comprises 15 residues. V lost 3 bases and J 4 bases, leaving 13 bases between the germline ends. CDR3 sequence (DNA): TGCGCCAGCAGCCACCCAGGGGGGGATTACAATGAGCAGTTCTTC. Translating it yields CASSHPGGDYNEQFF.

The chain's CDR3 is CASSQARGFSRNSYNEQFF. In nucleotides, the CDR3 is TGCGCCAGCAGCCAAGCCCGGGGGTTTTCTAGAAACTCCTACAATGAGCAGTTCTTC. V is TRBV4-3 and J is TRBJ2-1, with D possibly matching TRBD2 (6 bases). The CDR3 has 19 amino acids. Germline CDR1 and CDR2: LGHNA and YSLEER. V shed 1 base and J shed 0 bases, with 19 bases lying between them.

The chain has TRBV18 and TRBJ1-1; no reliable D call. Germline CDR1 KGHSH, CDR2 LQKENI. The CDR3 is 14 residues long. V lost 3 bases and J lost 0, with 8 bases in between. The CDR3 spells CASSPTIVNTEAFF. The CDR3 bases are TGTGCCAGCTCACCCACGATCGTGAACACTGAAGCTTTCTTT.

The chain combines TRBV2 with TRBJ1-2, with D maybe TRBD1 (5 bases). The CDR3 extends over 13 amino acids. Germline lookup yields CDR1 SNHLY and CDR2 FYNNEI. The germline V and J ends were trimmed by 6 bases and 6 bases, with 14 bases remaining between them. The CDR3 reads CASSYSGYNGYTF. CDR3 nucleotide sequence: TGTGCCAGCAGCTACTCAGGGTATAATGGCTACACCTTC.

This chain links TRBV7-3 with TRBJ2-1, with 9 bases lining up with TRBD2. The junction had 11 bases not matched to a gene; V was cut back by 5 bases and J by 6 bases. This CDR3 contains 16 residues. From germline, CDR1 is SGHTA and CDR2 FQGTGA. The CDR3: CASSNGGAGGLNEQFF. The DNA of the CDR3 is TGTGCCAGCAGCAATGGTGGGGCGGGAGGGCTCAATGAGCAGTTCTTC. Complete variable domain (other parts from reference TRBV7-3 and TRBJ2-1): GAGVSQTPSNKVTEKGKYVELRCDPISGHTALYWYRQSLGQGPEFLIYFQGTGAADDSGLPNDRFFAVRPEGSVSTLKIQRTERGDSAVYLCASSNGGAGGLNEQFFGPGTRLTVL.

This chain links TRBV30 with TRBJ2-7; D uncertain. Per germline, CDR1 GTSNPN and CDR2 SVGIG (reference sequence). This CDR3 is 13 amino acids long. V gave up 0 bases and J gave up 6 bases, with 12 bases separating them. The CDR3 sequence is CAWSVRSDGEQYF. DNA for the CDR3: TGTGCCTGGAGTGTACGGTCGGACGGCGAGCAGTACTTC.

As for this clone: Its ends do not fully match the called genes, so a read error is possible. This chain connects TRBV7-9 to TRBJ2-1; 12 positions agree with TRBD2. Germline V gene sequence: CDR1 SEHNR, CDR2 FQNEAQ (reference sequence). This CDR3 spans 13 amino acids. CDR3 residues: CASSPETSGSILF. The CDR3 DNA follows: TGTGCCAGCAGCCCAGAGACTAGCGGGAGTATTCTCTTC.

This clone came up a few times. The chain couples TRBV2 to TRBJ2-5; TRBD2 matches 14 bases. With 5 bases clipped from V and 4 bases from J, the junction kept 3 bases outside the gene matches. CDR3 length equals 15 residues. The germline CDR1 and CDR2 sequences are SNHLY and FYNNEI. CDR3 nucleotide sequence: TGTGCCAGCAGTCCTGGACTAGCGGGGGGAGAGACCCAGTACTTC. Its protein product is CASSPGLAGGETQYF.